This T cell receptor beta chain appears in the sequencing data of a study of blood T cell repertoires in COVID-19. Looking at the study overall: The study drew acute and convalescent COVID-19 samples from the United States, Italy and Spain. PBMCs, B-cell-depleted T cells, or T cells provided the cDNA or gDNA that made up the material.

Study processing details: By means of reference gene primer amplification, nucleated cell counts were estimated. Measured with immunoSEQ multiplex PCR; TCRdb has only the in-frame clones, and not every one. From that table come the V and J calls and clone size; the DNA was used to work out D and trimming. This sample carries fewer than 350,000 clones, around 90% of them seen once, and the ten largest clones take around 4%. In Seattle, patients joined the study during active infection and were tracked longitudinally. This TCR was sampled from a woman aged 55 to 70 with COVID-19, enrolled during active disease. The sample consisted of peripheral blood.

CDR3 region: CASSSGTGATGNTIYF. CDR3 nucleotides: TGCGCCAGCAGCTCTGGAACAGGGGCGACTGGAAACACCATATATTTT. V is TRBV5-1 and J is TRBJ1-3; 7 bases align to TRBD1. Unmatched junction bases numbered 8, after V lost 3 bases and J lost 2 bases. Per the germline V gene, CDR1 is SGHRS and CDR2 is YFSETQ. This CDR3 contains 16 residues. Full variable domain (missing parts from reference TRBV5-1 and TRBJ1-3): KAGVTQTPRYLIKTRGQQVTLSCSPISGHRSVSWYQQTPGQGLQFLFEYFSETQRNKGNFPGRFSGRQFSNSRSEMNVSTLELGDSALYLCASSSGTGATGNTIYFGEGSWLTVV.